Listed below are T cell receptor beta chains from one sample, sequenced in a study of blood T cell repertoires in COVID-19. Assay used: immunoSEQ multiplex PCR; TCRdb lists only in-frame clones, some missing. The data show nearly 110,000 clones, more than 70% seen once. Sequencing was done on a sample of peripheral blood. Receptor source: a man in his 70s with acute or convalescent COVID-19. Both conserved end residues are part of each CDR3. D genes are given only for firm matches. Expanded clones are given a class, and other clones once, few, many or no size at all.

TRBV5-4	NA	TRBJ1-6	TRBD1	TGTGCCAGCAGCTTGGGGGGGACAGGGGCTGGTAATTCACCCCTCCACTTT	CASSLGGTGAGNSPLHF
TRBV10-3	NA	TRBJ1-1	NA	TGTGCCATCAGTGACAGGGCGGACACTGAAGCTTTCTTT	CAISDRADTEAFF
TRBV6-5	NA	TRBJ1-6	TRBD1	TGTGCCAGCACCTACGCTGACAGGGCTGGTTCACCCCTCCACTTT	CASTYADRAGSPLHF
TRBV5-1	NA	TRBJ2-1	TRBD2	TGCGCCAGCAGCTTAAGAGCGGGGGGGCCCGGTTCCTACAATGAGCAGTTCTTC	CASSLRAGGPGSYNEQFF
TRBV18	once	TRBJ1-2	TRBD1	TGTGCCAGCTCACCCGGGACAGGGAGGTCCTTC	CASSPGTGRSF
TRBV15	NA	TRBJ1-4	TRBD1	TGTGCCACCAGCAGAGGGGGGACAGGTTTGTCCACTAATGAAAAACTGTTTTTT	CATSRGGTGLSTNEKLFF
TRBV11-2	NA	TRBJ2-3	TRBD2	TGTGCCAGCAGCTCTCTACGGGGGGGAGCAGATACGCAGTATTTT	CASSSLRGGADTQYF
TRBV6-5	NA	TRBJ1-4	TRBD1	TGTGCCAGCAGTTACGGGGGGACAGGGAATGAAAAACTGTTTTTT	CASSYGGTGNEKLFF
TRBV7-2	NA	TRBJ2-7	TRBD1	TGTGCCAGCAGCCCAGGGACAGGGGCTTTCTACGAGCAGTACTTC	CASSPGTGAFYEQYF
TRBV12-3/TRBV12-4	NA	TRBJ2-7	NA	TGTGCCAGCGGGGGGGGCGGCGAGCAGTACTTC	CASGGGGEQYF
TRBV2	NA	TRBJ2-7	NA	TGTGCCAGCAGCCCTGGCCAGGGAAGCTCCTACGAGCAGTACTTC	CASSPGQGSSYEQYF
TRBV3-1/TRBV3-2	NA	TRBJ1-2	NA	TGTGCCAGCAGCCCCCTCCGGGAGGGTAGCTATGGCTACACCTTC	CASSPLREGSYGYTF
TRBV6-2/TRBV6-3	NA	TRBJ2-7	NA	TGTGCCAGCAGTTTGACAGACTACGAGCAGTACTTC	CASSLTDYEQYF
TRBV6-5	NA	TRBJ1-1	NA	TGTGCCAGCATAAGGACAGAAGGGGACACTGAAGCTTTCTTT	CASIRTEGDTEAFF
TRBV9	NA	TRBJ2-2	TRBD2	TGTGCCAGCAGCGTAGGAAGCGGGGGGAGCACCGGGGAGCTGTTTTTT	CASSVGSGGSTGELFF
TRBV5-1	many	TRBJ2-7	TRBD1	TGCGCCAGCAGCTCGGCGGGAACAGGGGGCGATGAGCAGTACTTC	CASSSAGTGGDEQYF
TRBV5-6	NA	TRBJ2-1	NA	TGTGCCAGCAGCTTGGGCGCCAGGCCCTCCTACAATGAGCAGTTCTTC	CASSLGARPSYNEQFF
TRBV24-1	NA	TRBJ1-3	NA	TGTGCCACCAGTGATTTATCCCCTACCATATATTTT	CATSDLSPTIYF
TRBV7-9	NA	TRBJ2-2	TRBD1	TGTGCCAGCAGCTCCAGGGGGCAGGGCGGGGAGCTGTTTTTT	CASSSRGQGGELFF
TRBV19	NA	TRBJ1-5	NA	TGTGCCAGTACATGGGGGCTGAATCAGCCCCAGCATTTT	CASTWGLNQPQHF
TRBV5-1	NA	TRBJ2-7	NA	TGCGCCAGCAGCTTGCAGGGTGGAAGGGGCGAGCAGTACTTC	CASSLQGGRGEQYF
TRBV19	NA	TRBJ1-5	NA	TGTGCCAGTAGTATTCCCGCGGGGAATCAGCCCCAGCATTTT	CASSIPAGNQPQHF
TRBV3-1/TRBV3-2	NA	TRBJ2-1	TRBD1	TGTGCCAGCAGGAACAGGGGCCATGAGCAGTTCTTC	CASRNRGHEQFF
TRBV12-5	NA	TRBJ2-2	NA	TGTGCTAGTGGTTTGGTATCAGTGGCGAGGGACACCGGGGAGCTGTTTTTT	CASGLVSVARDTGELFF
TRBV25-1	NA	TRBJ1-6	NA	TGTGCCAGCAGTGAATGGAGTGGAAGTCCACCCCTCCACTTT	CASSEWSGSPPLHF
TRBV2	NA	TRBJ1-6	NA	TGTGCCAGCAAAGTACAGAGCTCCTATAATTCACCCCTCCACTTT	CASKVQSSYNSPLHF
TRBV7-6	NA	TRBJ1-3	TRBD1	TGTGCCAGCAGCCCAGTAGCTGGAGGACAGGGTATCTCTGGAAACACCATATATTTT	CASSPVAGGQGISGNTIYF
TRBV7-2	NA	TRBJ2-5	NA	TGTGCCAGCAGCTTAGTACCGGAAGAGACCCAGTACTTC	CASSLVPEETQYF
TRBV5-1	NA	TRBJ2-3	NA	TGCGCCAGCAGCCCTAGGGTCGGGATAAGCACAGATACGCAGTATTTT	CASSPRVGISTDTQYF
TRBV5-1	NA	TRBJ2-6	TRBD1	TGCGCCAGCAGCTTGTCTTGGACAGGAGCCACCTCTGGGGCCAACGTCCTGACTTTC	CASSLSWTGATSGANVLTF
TRBV19	NA	TRBJ1-2	TRBD1	TGTGCCAGTAGCCCCGGGACAGGGATTGCCCGACCTGGCTATGGCTACACCTTC	CASSPGTGIARPGYGYTF
TRBV28	NA	TRBJ1-2	TRBD1	TGTGCCAGCAGTTTAGGCGGGACAGGGTTAAGCTATGGCTACACCTTC	CASSLGGTGLSYGYTF
TRBV14	once	TRBJ2-7	NA	TGTGCCAGCAGCGCAGGGCCCGAGCAGTACTTC	CASSAGPEQYF
TRBV27	few	TRBJ1-5	NA	TGTGCCAGCAGAACGGGGAATCAGCCCCAGCATTTT	CASRTGNQPQHF
TRBV7-8	NA	TRBJ1-5	NA	TGTGCCAGCAGCTTAGCGGCAGGGTCGGGTCAGCCCCAGCATTTT	CASSLAAGSGQPQHF
TRBV3-1/TRBV3-2	NA	TRBJ2-2	NA	TGTGCCAGCAGCCAAGGAGAGGGATCCTACACCGGGGAGCTGTTTTTT	CASSQGEGSYTGELFF
TRBV7-3	NA	TRBJ2-6	NA	TGTGCCAGCAGCTTAAGTCCGGGTGGGGCCAACGTCCTGACTTTC	CASSLSPGGANVLTF
TRBV5-8	NA	TRBJ1-5	TRBD1	TGTGCCAGCAGCTACACAGGGGCTCAAGATAAGCCCCAGCATTTT	CASSYTGAQDKPQHF
TRBV5-1	once	TRBJ2-5	TRBD2	TGCGCCAGCAGCTTGTCGGGGGGGGCCGGGGAGACCCAGTACTTC	CASSLSGGAGETQYF
TRBV7-8	NA	TRBJ1-4	TRBD1	TGTGCCAGCAGCTTAGGGACAGGGAATGAAAAACTGTTTTTT	CASSLGTGNEKLFF
TRBV3-1/TRBV3-2	once	TRBJ2-7	TRBD2	TGTGCCAGCAGCCCCGGGACTAGCGGGGGTATCTACGAGCAGTACTTC	CASSPGTSGGIYEQYF
TRBV10-3	NA	TRBJ2-6	NA	TGTGCCATCGGAGGACTAATCTCTGGGGCCAACGTCCTGACTTTC	CAIGGLISGANVLTF
TRBV7-3	NA	TRBJ1-5	NA	TGTGCCAGCAGCTTAGGCGGGGGAAGCAATCAGCCCCAGCATTTT	CASSLGGGSNQPQHF
TRBV19	NA	TRBJ2-5	NA	TGTGCCAGTAGGAGAGATACAGGGCCCCAGTACTTC	CASRRDTGPQYF
TRBV12-3/TRBV12-4	NA	TRBJ1-2	NA	TGTGCCAGCAGTTTACGGGAGAACTATGGCTACACCTTC	CASSLRENYGYTF
TRBV12-3/TRBV12-4	once	TRBJ1-5	NA	TGTGCCAGCAAAATACAGGGATCGTTTGCCCAGCATTTT	CASKIQGSFAQHF
TRBV28	NA	TRBJ2-2	NA	TGTGCCAGCAGTTTAGAGGCGGATAACACCGGGGAGCTGTTTTTT	CASSLEADNTGELFF
TRBV6-1	NA	TRBJ1-1	NA	TGTGCCAGCAGTAAAAACAGGGCATCGAACACTGAAGCTTTCTTT	CASSKNRASNTEAFF
TRBV27	NA	TRBJ2-3	TRBD2	TGTGCCAGCAGGGGGGGAACTAGCGGAGGCACAGATACGCAGTATTTT	CASRGGTSGGTDTQYF
TRBV12-3/TRBV12-4	once	TRBJ1-4	NA	TGTGCCAGCAGTTTCGGGAAGGAGGAAAAACTGTTTTTT	CASSFGKEEKLFF
TRBV10-3	few	TRBJ2-7	TRBD1	TGTGCCACCCTGGGACAGGGGGAGTACGAGCAGTACTTC	CATLGQGEYEQYF
TRBV29-1	NA	TRBJ1-5	NA	TGCAGCGTGTCGACAGAATCTAATCAGCCCCAGCATTTT	CSVSTESNQPQHF
TRBV5-1	NA	TRBJ1-5	NA	TGCGCCAGCAGCTTGGTAGCAGGGGCGGATCAGCCCCAGCATTTT	CASSLVAGADQPQHF
TRBV15	NA	TRBJ1-1	TRBD1	TGTGCCACCAGCAGACCCTCACAGGGGTCGAACACTGAAGCTTTCTTT	CATSRPSQGSNTEAFF